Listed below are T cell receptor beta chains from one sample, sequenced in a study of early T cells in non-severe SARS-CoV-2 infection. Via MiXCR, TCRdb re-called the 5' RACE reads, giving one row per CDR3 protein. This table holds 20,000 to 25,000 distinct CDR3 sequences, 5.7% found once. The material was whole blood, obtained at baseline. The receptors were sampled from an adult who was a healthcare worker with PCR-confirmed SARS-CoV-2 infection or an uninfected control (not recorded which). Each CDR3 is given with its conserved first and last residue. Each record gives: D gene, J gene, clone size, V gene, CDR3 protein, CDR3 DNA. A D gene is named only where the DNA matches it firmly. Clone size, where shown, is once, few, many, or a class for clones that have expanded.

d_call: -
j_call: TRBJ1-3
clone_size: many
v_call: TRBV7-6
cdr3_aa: CASSSGTDLLGAGNTIYF
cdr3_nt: TGTGCCAGCAGCTCCGGGACTGACTTATTAGGAGCTGGAAACACCATATATTTT

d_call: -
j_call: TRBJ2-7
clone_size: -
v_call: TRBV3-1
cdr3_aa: CASSQEAGGQYF
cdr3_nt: TGTGCCAGCAGCCAAGAGGCTGGAGGGCAGTACTTC

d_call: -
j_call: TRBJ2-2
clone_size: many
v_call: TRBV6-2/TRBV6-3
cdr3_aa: CASTHSQGFTGELFF
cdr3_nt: TGTGCCAGCACGCACTCACAGGGATTCACCGGGGAGCTGTTTTTT

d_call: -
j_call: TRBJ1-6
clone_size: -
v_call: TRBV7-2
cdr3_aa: CASSERAVATLHF
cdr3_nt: TGTGCCAGCAGCGAAAGGGCGGTCGCCACCCTCCACTTT

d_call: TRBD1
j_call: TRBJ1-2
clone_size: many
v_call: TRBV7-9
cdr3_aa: CASSLRQGDYGYTF
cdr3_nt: TGTGCCAGCAGCCTTCGACAGGGCGACTATGGCTACACCTTC

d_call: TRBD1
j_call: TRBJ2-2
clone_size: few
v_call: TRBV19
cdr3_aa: CASIWTGAKGELFF
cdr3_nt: TGTGCCAGTATTTGGACAGGGGCTAAGGGGGAGCTGTTTTTT

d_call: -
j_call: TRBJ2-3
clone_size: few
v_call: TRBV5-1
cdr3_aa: CASSWAGTDTQYF
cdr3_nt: TGCGCCAGCAGCTGGGCGGGGACAGATACGCAGTATTTT

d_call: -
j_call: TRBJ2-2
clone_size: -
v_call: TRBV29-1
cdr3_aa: CSVAGTGELFF
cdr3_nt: TGCAGCGTAGCAGGGACCGGGGAGCTGTTTTTT

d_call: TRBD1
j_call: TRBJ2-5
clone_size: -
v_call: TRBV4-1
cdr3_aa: CASSRETGDQETQYF
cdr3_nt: TGCGCCAGCAGCCGGGAAACAGGGGACCAAGAGACCCAGTACTTC

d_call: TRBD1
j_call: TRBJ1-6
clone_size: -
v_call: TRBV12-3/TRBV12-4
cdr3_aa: CASSGTGRNHSPLHF
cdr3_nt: TGTGCCAGCAGTGGGACAGGGAGAAACCATTCACCCCTCCACTTT

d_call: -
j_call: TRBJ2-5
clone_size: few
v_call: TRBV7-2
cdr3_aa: CASSFEGVKTQYF
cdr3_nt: TGTGCCAGCAGCTTCGAGGGTGTTAAGACCCAGTACTTC

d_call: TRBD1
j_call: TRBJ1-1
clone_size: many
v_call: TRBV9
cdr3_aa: CASSAETGQGTEAFF
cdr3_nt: TGTGCCAGCAGCGCCGAGACAGGGCAGGGCACTGAAGCTTTCTTT

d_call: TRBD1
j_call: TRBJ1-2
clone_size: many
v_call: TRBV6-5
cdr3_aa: CASKLGQGHGYTF
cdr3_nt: TGTGCCAGCAAACTGGGACAGGGACATGGCTACACCTTC

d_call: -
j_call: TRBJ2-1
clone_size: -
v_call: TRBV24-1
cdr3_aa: CATGLRNEQFF
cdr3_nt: TGTGCCACCGGCCTTCGAAATGAGCAGTTCTTC

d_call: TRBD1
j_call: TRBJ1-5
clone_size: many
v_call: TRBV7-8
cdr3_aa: CASSLPRQGRSNQPQHF
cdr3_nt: TGTGCCAGCAGCTTACCCAGACAGGGTAGAAGCAATCAGCCCCAGCATTTT